This T cell receptor beta chain is from a study of early T cells in non-severe SARS-CoV-2 infection. Within the sample, this clonotype is medium-sized. CDR1 and CDR2 from the germline V gene are SGHKS and YYEKEE (reference sequence). Trimming removed 4 bases at V and 5 bases at J, with 18 bases between. CDR3 length equals 15 residues. Tagging with unique molecular identifiers was applied to individual cDNA molecules. In TCRdb, the 5' RACE reads were re-called with MiXCR into one record per CDR3 protein. Of approximately 39,000 distinct CDR3 sequences listed, 9.9% are singletons. The rearrangement joins TRBV5-5 to TRBJ1-2, with D possibly being TRBD1 (5 bases). Sequenced material: whole blood. The source of this sequence is an adult who was a healthcare worker with PCR-confirmed SARS-CoV-2 infection or an uninfected control (not recorded which). CDR3 DNA: TGTGCCAGCAGCCCCAATCTGGGCAGGGAATATGGCTACACCTTC. Translation gives CASSPNLGREYGYTF.